This T cell receptor (beta chain) came from a study of regulatory T cells in long-lasting Graves disease. The study's findings and limits: Under persistent disease, TRBV28, TRBJ1-2 and TRBJ2-5 were used preferentially.

For this clonotype: Its antigen remains unknown. An end of the junction does not agree with germline; a read error may underlie this.

The CDR3 has 16 residues. CDR1 is GTSNPN and CDR2 is SVGIG in the germline V gene (reference sequence). Regarding time point: newly diagnosed GD, antithyroid drugs for less than 3 months. Generation of the TCR library employed RNA extracted from PBMCs. Investigators prepared the TCR beta libraries by applying iRepertoire HTBI primers and Arm-PCR of CDR3 regions. MiXCR was run by TCRdb on the multiplex PCR reads, yielding one entry per CDR3 protein. The top ten clones hold 30% of a sample with 300,000 to 400,000 distinct CDR3 sequences, roughly 17% of them seen once. The same sample was also used in a study of T cells in Graves' hyperthyroidism and ophthalmopathy.

This receptor was obtained from a man aged 40-49 years with Graves disease. The sequenced sample was peripheral blood mononuclear cells (PBMCs), obtained at new diagnosis, from a patient treated with antithyroid drugs. The J gene is TRBJ2-5, the V gene TRBV30, with a tentative D call TRBD2 (6 bases). The CDR3 loop reads CPWSVGGARGQETQYF. The CDR3 nucleotides read TGTCCCTGGAGTGTAGGAGGGGCGCGAGGCCAAGAGACCCAGTACTTC.